This T cell receptor (beta chain) was sequenced in a study of shared clonotypes between healthy human individuals. Looking at the study overall: Each donor's CD4 naive and CD4 memory cells filled three plates apiece, CD8 naive two, and CD8 memory one.

This CDR3 has 14 amino acids. Germline V lookup: CDR1 SGHRS, CDR2 YFSETQ. V dropped 0 bases and J dropped 7 bases, with 13 bases sitting between them. As regards this clone: Its antigen is still unknown.

Every donor was a Caucasian adult from Nashville, Tennessee. Using immunoSEQ multiplex PCR, the repertoire was profiled, and TCRdb retains in-frame clones only, with some absent. The sample includes over a million clones, about 98.5% seen only once; the top ten take 0.36%. Study observations and caveats: What rarefaction showed was incomplete sorted-subset sequencing despite large depth. When naive CD4 clonotypes were compared across several donors, around 4.6% were shared.

The material sequenced was naive CD4+ T cells sorted from blood. Noted subset: CD45RA+ positively selected. The chain uses TRBV5-1 and TRBJ1-2; weak D call: TRBD1 (6 bases). This sequence originates from a man under 40 in good health. The DNA for the CDR3 is TGCGCCAGCAGCTTGGCGGACAGCCAAAGTGGCTACACCTTC. Translated, it gives CASSLADSQSGYTF.